The rows below give T cell receptor beta chains drawn from one sample of a study of T cell repertoires in cytomegalovirus infection. Their antigens are not known. TCRdb reanalysed the reads using MiXCR and keeps one entry per CDR3 protein. The table includes approximately 390,000 distinct CDR3 sequences, about 35% detected once. Source: cultured PBMCs, taken from culture after CMV antigen stimulation. All receptors derive from a human donor in good health (CMV status not recorded). Some clones in this sample may be carry-over from other donors' samples. The CDR3 runs from the conserved cysteine through the conserved F or W. The D gene is left open where the match is weak. Where a row states a size, it is once, few, many or the class of an expanded clone; other rows omit it.

TGTGCCAGCACTCGCGCCCTCCCCTACGAGCAGTACTTC	CASTRALPYEQYF	.	TRBV28	TRBJ2-7	once
TGTGCCAGCACTACACTCCTAGGCAATCAGCCCCAGCATTTT	CASTTLLGNQPQHF	.	TRBV6-2/TRBV6-3	TRBJ1-5	.
TGTGCCAGCAGCCATTTTAGGGACAACACCGGGGAGCTGTTTTTT	CASSHFRDNTGELFF	.	TRBV14	TRBJ2-2	.
TGTGCCAGTGGTGCCAACTCCTACGAGCAGTACTTC	CASGANSYEQYF	.	TRBV19	TRBJ2-7	.
TGTGCCATCAGTGATAGTCCCGGGACAGGGCCGGGTGGCTACACCTTC	CAISDSPGTGPGGYTF	TRBD1	TRBV10-3	TRBJ1-2	.
TGTGCCAGCAGTGCGTCTAGCGGGAGGGAGTTGTCTGGGGCCAACGTCCTGACTTTC	CASSASSGRELSGANVLTF	TRBD2	TRBV2	TRBJ2-6	.
TGTGCCAGCAGCTTAAATAGCGGGAACAATGAGCAGTTCTTC	CASSLNSGNNEQFF	TRBD2	TRBV7-2	TRBJ2-1	few
TGTGCCAGCAGCGCTCGCCGGGCAGCCCTAGAGGGCTACACCTTC	CASSARRAALEGYTF	.	TRBV7-2	TRBJ1-2	many
TGCGCCAGCAGCCAAGATCTATCCGATGTCGGTGAAGCTTTCTTT	CASSQDLSDVGEAFF	.	TRBV4-3	TRBJ1-1	.
TGTGCCAGTAGCCCAACGGGGATCAACGAGCAGTTCTTC	CASSPTGINEQFF	.	TRBV19	TRBJ2-1	.
TGTGCCAGCAGGTATAGGACTAGCGGGAGAACTACCAATGAGCAGTTCTTC	CASRYRTSGRTTNEQFF	TRBD2	TRBV6-5	TRBJ2-1	.
TGTGCCAGCAGCTGGTCCCCCTACAATGAGCAGTTCTTC	CASSWSPYNEQFF	.	TRBV7-2	TRBJ2-1	few
TGTGCCACCAGTGATCAGTCGGGGACCGGGGAGCTGTTTTTT	CATSDQSGTGELFF	.	TRBV24-1	TRBJ2-2	once
TGTGCCAGTAGTATCAGCCAATACAATGAGCAGTTCTTC	CASSISQYNEQFF	.	TRBV19	TRBJ2-1	few
TGTGCCAGCAGCCAAGCGGGCACAGTCTACGAGCAGTACTTC	CASSQAGTVYEQYF	.	TRBV4-2	TRBJ2-7	.
TGTGCCAGCACCATCAGGGTGGAACCAAACAATGAGCAGTTCTTC	CASTIRVEPNNEQFF	.	TRBV6-2/TRBV6-3	TRBJ2-1	many
TGTGCCAGCAGCTTACAAGCGAGTCACTACGAGCAGTACTTC	CASSLQASHYEQYF	.	TRBV7-2	TRBJ2-7	few
TGTGCCAGCAGACCCCTAAGCACAGATACGCAGTATTTT	CASRPLSTDTQYF	.	TRBV27	TRBJ2-3	few
TGTGCCAGCAGCCCGACCGGCACTAGCGTTGAGCAGTTCTTC	CASSPTGTSVEQFF	TRBD2	TRBV11-2	TRBJ2-1	.
TGTGCCAGCAGTAGCCCGGAAGCTAGCACAGATACGCAGTATTTT	CASSSPEASTDTQYF	.	TRBV12-3/TRBV12-4	TRBJ2-3	.
TGTGCCAGCAGTTATCGACTGGCAGATACGCAGTATTTT	CASSYRLADTQYF	.	TRBV12-3/TRBV12-4	TRBJ2-3	few
TGTGCCAGCAGCGATCCAGCGGGAGTATCAGATACGCAGTATTTT	CASSDPAGVSDTQYF	TRBD2	TRBV3-1	TRBJ2-3	.
TGTGCCAGCAGTTACTCGCTAGCGGGGGCAAACGAGCAGTACTTC	CASSYSLAGANEQYF	TRBD2	TRBV6-2/TRBV6-3	TRBJ2-7	.
TGTGCCAGCAGCTTTAATGGTTGGCGGATCCAAGAGACCCAGTACTTC	CASSFNGWRIQETQYF	.	TRBV7-2	TRBJ2-5	.
TGTGCCAGCAGCTCGACAGGGGGTGACGAAAAACTGTTTTTT	CASSSTGGDEKLFF	TRBD1	TRBV11-1	TRBJ1-4	few
TGTGCCAGCAGCTTAGACGTAGCGGGAGGCTCAGATACGCAGTATTTT	CASSLDVAGGSDTQYF	TRBD2	TRBV7-9	TRBJ2-3	.
TGTGCCAGCAGCTTATCGGGCGGGAGGAATGAGCAGTTCTTC	CASSLSGGRNEQFF	TRBD2	TRBV11-2	TRBJ2-1	many
TGTGCCAGCAGTTACTCGACGGTAGCGGGAGCCTACAATGAGCAGTTCTTC	CASSYSTVAGAYNEQFF	TRBD2	TRBV6-2/TRBV6-3	TRBJ2-1	few
TGTGCCACCAGCAGATCAGTAGCGGGAGCCTCCTACAATGAGCAGTTCTTC	CATSRSVAGASYNEQFF	TRBD2	TRBV15	TRBJ2-1	few